These 17 T cell receptor beta chains share one sample of origin, sequenced in a study of CD8 T cells in Susac syndrome. Random hexamers were used to reverse transcribe the RNA input (roughly 0.5 to 1 ug). TCRdb itself ran the immunoSEQ multiplex PCR reads through MiXCR, one entry per CDR3 protein. The sample yields roughly 50,000 distinct CDR3 sequences, about 91% seen once. Sequencing was performed on CD8+ T cells from PBMCs. The receptors here all came from a human donor in good health.

V usage is TRBV6-1 and J usage is TRBJ2-1; D remains ambiguous. The CDR3 loop spans 16 amino acids. Germline V CDR1 and CDR2: MNHNS, SASEGT. Trimming took 6 bases from V and 5 from J, leaving 20 bases between them. CDR3 sequence (DNA): TGTGCCAGCAGCGAACCCCCACCTTCCCTTAACAATGAGCAGTTCTTC. Residues: CASSEPPPSLNNEQFF.

V usage is TRBV10-3 and J usage is TRBJ2-1, with D perhaps matching TRBD2 (6 bases). The CDR3 has 15 residues. Germline assignment: CDR1 ENHRY and CDR2 SYGVKD. The V end was cut by 3 bases, the J end by 0 bases, with 9 bases between. The CDR3 DNA is TGTGCCATCAGTGACGTGGGAGGCTCCTACAATGAGCAGTTCTTC. Translation: CAISDVGGSYNEQFF.

The chain is built from TRBV11-2 and TRBJ2-7; tentative D call: TRBD1 (6 bases). The CDR3 covers 15 residues. Germline V gene data show CDR1 as SGHAT and CDR2 as FQNNGV. V was pared by 1 base and J by 1 base, with 11 bases between. Here the CDR3 reads CASSLGQGMSYEQYF. CDR3 DNA sequence: TGTGCCAGCAGCTTAGGGCAGGGGATGTCCTACGAGCAGTACTTC.

The V and J genes are TRBV19 and TRBJ2-1; D is ambiguous. Trimming shortened V by 1 base and J by 4 bases, and 14 bases separated the two germline ends. The CDR3 has 16 amino acids. The germline V gene encodes CDR1 LNHDA and CDR2 SQIVND (reference sequence). The CDR3 loop reads CASSIGDLKLYNEQFF. The DNA for the CDR3 is TGTGCCAGTAGTATAGGTGACTTAAAGCTATACAATGAGCAGTTCTTC.

The CDR3 sequence is CATSRLAGVTDTQYF. CDR3 bases: TGTGCCACCAGCAGACTAGCGGGAGTCACAGATACGCAGTATTTT. The chain has TRBV15 and TRBJ2-3, with TRBD2 matching 10 bases. Germline-derived CDR1 and CDR2 are LNHNV and YYDKDF (reference sequence). J was trimmed by 2 bases and V by 2 bases; bases with no gene match: 1. This CDR3 region has 15 residues.

The chain links TRBV27 to TRBJ2-1, with D hard to call. Germline V gene sequence: CDR1 MNHEY, CDR2 SMNVEV (reference sequence). The germline V and J ends were trimmed by 3 bases and 7 bases, with 10 bases remaining between them. The CDR3 runs to 13 residues. CDR3 sequence: CASSFQLWNEQFF. CDR3 DNA: TGTGCCAGCAGTTTCCAGCTGTGGAATGAGCAGTTCTTC.

The chain links TRBV7-6 to TRBJ2-1; unclear D gene. Per germline, CDR1 SGHVS and CDR2 FNYEAQ. CDR3 length equals 13 residues. V lost 5 bases and J 6 bases, leaving 11 bases between the germline ends. As DNA, the CDR3 is TGTGCCAGCAGCCCCGGTCCGAGCAATGAGCAGTTCTTC. It encodes CASSPGPSNEQFF.

The chain is built from TRBV7-6 and TRBJ2-7; TRBD2 matches at 11 bases. V lost 5 bases and J lost 4; bases outside the gene matches: 16. The CDR3 is 18 residues long. CDR1 SGHVS and CDR2 FNYEAQ come from the germline V gene. The CDR3 is CASSRGFEGASGRYEQYF. CDR3 bases: TGTGCCAGCAGCCGCGGGTTCGAAGGAGCTAGCGGGAGGTACGAGCAGTACTTC.

This chain joins TRBV7-8 and TRBJ2-1, with D maybe TRBD1 (5 bases). The germline V gene has CDR1 SGHVS and CDR2 FQNEAQ. This CDR3 region has 15 residues. Between the trimmed V and J ends, which lost 2 bases and 2 bases, there was a span of 10 bases. DNA of the CDR3: TGTGCCAGCAGCTTAAGCAGGGTCCCCTACAATGAGCAGTTCTTC. Protein product: CASSLSRVPYNEQFF.

The chain couples TRBV7-9 to TRBJ1-4; D unclear. The CDR3 loop spans 14 amino acids. Per germline, CDR1 SEHNR and CDR2 FQNEAQ (reference sequence). Trimming left V 7 bases short and J 2 bases short, with 11 bases between. CDR3 protein: CASMPIGTNEKLFF. The CDR3 nucleotides read TGTGCCAGCATGCCAATCGGGACTAATGAAAAACTGTTTTTT.

The V and J genes are TRBV2 and TRBJ2-1; 9 bases map to TRBD2. This CDR3 spans 12 amino acids. CDR1 SNHLY and CDR2 FYNNEI come from the germline V gene. V lost 8 bases and J lost 8; bases outside the gene matches: 4. CDR3 nucleotides: TGTGCCAGCGGGCGGGGGGGCGATGAGCAGTTCTTC. Translation gives CASGRGGDEQFF.

This chain uses TRBV5-6 with TRBJ2-7; D gene unclear. V was shortened by 0 bases and J by 0 bases, with 10 bases between the two germline ends. The CDR3 extends over 15 amino acids. Per the germline V gene, CDR1 is SGHDT and CDR2 is YYEEEE. The CDR3 reads CASSLGPSSSYEQYF. CDR3 DNA sequence: TGTGCCAGCAGCTTGGGACCGAGCAGCTCCTACGAGCAGTACTTC.

The rearrangement links TRBV5-8 to TRBJ2-7; D gene ambiguous. The V gene lost 0 bases and the J gene lost 3 bases, with 10 bases spanning the gap. The germline V gene has CDR1 SGHTS and CDR2 YDEGEE. This CDR3 is built from 14 residues. This chain's CDR3 is CASSLEGVDYEQYF. CDR3 coding DNA: TGTGCCAGCAGCTTGGAAGGCGTAGACTACGAGCAGTACTTC.

This clonotype was seen a few times. The chain employs TRBV6-5 and TRBJ1-1, with D unresolved. The CDR3 has 15 residues. CDR1 and CDR2 (germline): MNHEY, SVGAGI. The V gene lost 1 base and the J gene lost 1 base, with 10 bases spanning the gap. In DNA, the CDR3 is TGTGCCAGCAGTTACTTGAGGGTATCGAACACTGAAGCTTTCTTT. Its protein is CASSYLRVSNTEAFF.

The chain combines TRBV10-3 with TRBJ2-5, with a possible D match to TRBD2 (6 bases). Germline V gene sequence: CDR1 ENHRY, CDR2 SYGVKD. The CDR3 is 14 residues long. Trimming pared 10 bases from V and 2 bases from J, leaving 17 bases between. CDR3 nucleotide sequence: TGTGCCACCTGCTCGGGGGACCTTCAAGAGACCCAGTACTTC. Translated: CATCSGDLQETQYF.

This clonotype occurred a few times. The rearrangement joins TRBV9 to TRBJ2-5, with no clear D. Trimming stripped 4 bases from V and 2 bases from J, with 12 bases between. This CDR3 is 14 amino acids long. From germline, CDR1 is SGDLS and CDR2 YYNGEE. DNA for the CDR3: TGTGCCAGCAGCACCCAGGACCTACAAGAGACCCAGTACTTC. It translates to CASSTQDLQETQYF.

The chain has TRBV10-1 and TRBJ2-3, with D perhaps TRBD1 or TRBD2 (5 bases each). With 6 bases removed from V and 8 bases from J, the gap between germline ends came to 9 bases. The CDR3 length is 11 residues. CDR1 is WNHNN, CDR2 SYGVQD, per germline (reference sequence). The CDR3 nucleotides are TGCGCCAGCAGGGGGACCGGTACGCAGTATTTT. Its translation: CASRGTGTQYF.